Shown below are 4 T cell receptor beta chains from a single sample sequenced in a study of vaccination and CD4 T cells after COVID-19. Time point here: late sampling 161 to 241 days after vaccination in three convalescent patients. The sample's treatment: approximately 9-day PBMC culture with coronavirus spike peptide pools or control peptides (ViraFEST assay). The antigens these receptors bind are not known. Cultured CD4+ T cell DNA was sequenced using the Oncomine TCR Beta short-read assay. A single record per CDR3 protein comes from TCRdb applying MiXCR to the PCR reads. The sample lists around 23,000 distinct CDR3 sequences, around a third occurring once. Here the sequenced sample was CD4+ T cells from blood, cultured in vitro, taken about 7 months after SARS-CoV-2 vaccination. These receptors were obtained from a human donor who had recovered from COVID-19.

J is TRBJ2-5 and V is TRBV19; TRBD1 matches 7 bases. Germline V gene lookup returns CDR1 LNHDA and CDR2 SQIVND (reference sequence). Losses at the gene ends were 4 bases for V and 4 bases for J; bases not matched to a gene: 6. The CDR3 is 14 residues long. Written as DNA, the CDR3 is TGTGCCAGTAGTAAGACAGGGTCGACAGAGACCCAGTACTTC. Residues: CASSKTGSTETQYF.

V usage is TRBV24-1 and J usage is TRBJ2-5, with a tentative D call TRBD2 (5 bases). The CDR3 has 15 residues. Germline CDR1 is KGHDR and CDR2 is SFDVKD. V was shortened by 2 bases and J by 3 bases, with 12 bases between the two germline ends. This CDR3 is CATSDSAVGEETQYF. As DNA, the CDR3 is TGTGCCACCAGTGATTCGGCGGTGGGAGAAGAGACCCAGTACTTC.

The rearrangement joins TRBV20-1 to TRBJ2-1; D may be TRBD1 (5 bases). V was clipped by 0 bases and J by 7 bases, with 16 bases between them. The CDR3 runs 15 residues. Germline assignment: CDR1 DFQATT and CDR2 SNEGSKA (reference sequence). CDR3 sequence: CSARDQGGKKNEQFF. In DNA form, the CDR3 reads TGCAGTGCTAGAGATCAGGGCGGTAAGAAAAATGAGCAGTTCTTC.

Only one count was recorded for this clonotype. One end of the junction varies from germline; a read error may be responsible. The CDR3 region is CASRDRSLNTETFF. CDR3 coding DNA: TGTGCCAGCAGGGACAGGTCCTTGAACACTGAAACTTTCTTT. This rearrangement joins TRBV6-1 to TRBJ1-1; 7 bases are a match to TRBD1. In germline, CDR1 is MNHNS, CDR2 SASEGT. CDR3 length equals 14 residues.